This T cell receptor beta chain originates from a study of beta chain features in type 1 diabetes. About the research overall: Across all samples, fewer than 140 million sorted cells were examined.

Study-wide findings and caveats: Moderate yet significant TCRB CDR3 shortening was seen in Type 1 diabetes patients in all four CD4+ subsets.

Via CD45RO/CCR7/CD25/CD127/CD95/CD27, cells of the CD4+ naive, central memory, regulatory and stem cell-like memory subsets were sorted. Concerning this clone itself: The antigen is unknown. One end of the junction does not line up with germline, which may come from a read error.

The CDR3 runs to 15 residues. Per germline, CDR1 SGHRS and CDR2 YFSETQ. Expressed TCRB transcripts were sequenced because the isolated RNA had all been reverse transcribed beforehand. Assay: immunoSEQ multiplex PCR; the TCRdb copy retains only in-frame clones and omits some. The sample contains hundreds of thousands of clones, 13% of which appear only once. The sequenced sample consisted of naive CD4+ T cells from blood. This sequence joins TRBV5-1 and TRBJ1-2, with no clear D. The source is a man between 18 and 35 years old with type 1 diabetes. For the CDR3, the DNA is TGCGCCAGCACCTTGGACCCCTGGGCCAACCATGGCTACACCTTC. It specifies CASTLDPWANHGYTF.